This T cell receptor (beta chain) came from a study of T cell repertoires in cytomegalovirus infection. This clonotype was observed many times. What it binds is not known. General study results and limits: Ex vivo, HLA-C-restricted CMV-specific TCR beta clonotypes prevailed over the rest of the response. Pooled public TCR beta family frequency picked out CMV carriers with the relevant HLA.

The CDR3 runs 13 residues. V lost 8 bases, J lost 3 bases, and 14 bases lay in between. CDR1 is MGHDK, CDR2 SYGVNS, per germline. TCRdb reanalysed the reads using MiXCR and keeps one entry per CDR3 protein. Among about 260,000 distinct CDR3 sequences listed, about an eighth were seen once. The clonotype originates from a human donor in good health (CMV status not recorded). Some clones in this sample may be carry-over from other donors' samples. Sequenced sample: PBMCs. The chain recombines TRBV25-1 with TRBJ2-7; TRBD2 might be the D (6 bases). CDR3 protein: CASGGLSLYEQYF. For the CDR3, the DNA is TGTGCCAGCGGGGGACTCTCTCTCTACGAGCAGTACTTC.